One T cell receptor beta chain is described in this entry. Its antigen is not identified. Mouse germline and gene names are used. The read halts 4 residues ahead of the CDR3 end, with the missing end drawn from the germline J gene. The same CDR3 can be traced to other DNA sequences in this sample. Using CD4, CD8alpha, NKG2D, NKG2ACE and other markers, pooled cutaneous lymph node cells were sorted. This entry comes from a study of CD8+ T cells in alopecia areata. Overall study results and limits: Possibly because of HLA-related factors, TCR sharing was less clear across patients than in mice.

Extraction and reverse transcription of RNA yielded cDNA as the sequencing template. Here immunoSEQ multiplex PCR was the method, and the copy in TCRdb shows in-frame clones only, minus some. Sampling found over 250,000 clones, none seen once. The CDR3 sequence is 14 residues long. Germline-derived CDR1 and CDR2 are GKSSPN and SITVG. With 0 bases removed from V and 0 bases from J, the gap between germline ends came to 7 bases. The rearrangement links TRBV31 to TRBJ2-3; D unresolved. The specimen was CD4+ T cells sorted from a lymph node. This receptor was identified in a C3H/HeJ mouse with alopecia areata. For the strain, the MHC haplotype given is H2-k. The CDR3 here is CAWSLGFSAETLYF. The part of the CDR3 DNA that was read is TGTGCCTGGAGTCTGGGGTTTAGTGCAGAA.